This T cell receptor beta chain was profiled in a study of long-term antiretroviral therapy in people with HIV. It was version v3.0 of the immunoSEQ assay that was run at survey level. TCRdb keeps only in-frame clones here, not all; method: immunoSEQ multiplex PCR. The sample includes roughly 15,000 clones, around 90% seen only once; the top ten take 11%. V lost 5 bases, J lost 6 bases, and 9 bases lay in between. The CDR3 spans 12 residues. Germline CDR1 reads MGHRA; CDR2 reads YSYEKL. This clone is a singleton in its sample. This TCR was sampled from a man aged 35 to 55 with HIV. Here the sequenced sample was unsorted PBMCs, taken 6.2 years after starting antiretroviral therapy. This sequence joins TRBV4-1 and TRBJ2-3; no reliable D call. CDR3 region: CASSSPSDTQYF. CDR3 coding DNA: TGCGCCAGCAGCTCCCCATCGGATACGCAGTATTTT.